This TCR beta chain is from a study of molecular identifiers for immune sequencing clone quantification. The V segment lost 2 bases and the J segment 8 bases; nucleotides outside the gene matches: 3. Per the germline V gene, CDR1 is MNHNY and CDR2 is SVGAGI (reference sequence). The CDR3 totals 13 residues. TCR libraries were built in bulk with a published protocol and specific TCR primers. TCRdb analysed the PCR reads with MiXCR anew, one entry per CDR3 protein. The sample consists of about 630,000 distinct CDR3 sequences, approximately 24% of them appearing once. The sequence derives from a human donor in good health. Some libraries in this study had Jurkat cell RNA spiked in. The specimen was naive CD8+ T cells from blood, with Jurkat cell RNA spiked in. Subset in this sample: FACS-sorted CD8+CD4-CCR7+CD45RA+ naive T cells. This chain connects TRBV6-6 to TRBJ2-1, with 7 bases identical to TRBD2. CDR3 in DNA: TGTGCCAGCAGTTACGGAGGGAGGGATGAGCAGTTCTTC. Encoded protein: CASSYGGRDEQFF.